What follows is one T cell receptor beta chain and its context. V dropped 5 bases and J dropped 5 bases, with 12 bases sitting between them. The CDR3 spans 13 residues. From germline, CDR1 is MNHNY and CDR2 SVGAGI (reference sequence). The data were taken from a study of technical replicates of blood from four donors. The method was immunoSEQ multiplex PCR; TCRdb's version includes in-frame clones alone and lacks a portion of them. The sample has roughly 82,000 clones, just over 90% seen once. The chain is built from TRBV6-6 and TRBJ1-2; maybe TRBD1 (6 bases). This receptor was taken from a human donor in good health. Sequencing was carried out using T cells isolated from PBMCs. The CDR3 DNA reads as TGTGCCAGCAGTAACGACAGGCTTTATGGCTACACCTTC. Translation gives CASSNDRLYGYTF.